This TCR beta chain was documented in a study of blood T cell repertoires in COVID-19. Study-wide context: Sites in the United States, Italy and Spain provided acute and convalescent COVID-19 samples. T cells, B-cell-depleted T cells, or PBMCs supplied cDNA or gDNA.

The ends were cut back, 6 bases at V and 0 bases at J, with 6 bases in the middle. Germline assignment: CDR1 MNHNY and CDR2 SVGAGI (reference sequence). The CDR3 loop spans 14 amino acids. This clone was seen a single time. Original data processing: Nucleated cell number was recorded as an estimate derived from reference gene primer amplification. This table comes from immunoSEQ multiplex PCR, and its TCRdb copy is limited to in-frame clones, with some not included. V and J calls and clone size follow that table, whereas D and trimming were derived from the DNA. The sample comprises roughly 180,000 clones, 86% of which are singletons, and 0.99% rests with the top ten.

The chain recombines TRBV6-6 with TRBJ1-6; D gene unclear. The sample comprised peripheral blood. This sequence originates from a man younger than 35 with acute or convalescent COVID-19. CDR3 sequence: CASSFSSYNSPLHF. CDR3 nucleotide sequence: TGTGCCAGCAGCTTCAGCTCCTATAATTCACCCCTCCACTTT.